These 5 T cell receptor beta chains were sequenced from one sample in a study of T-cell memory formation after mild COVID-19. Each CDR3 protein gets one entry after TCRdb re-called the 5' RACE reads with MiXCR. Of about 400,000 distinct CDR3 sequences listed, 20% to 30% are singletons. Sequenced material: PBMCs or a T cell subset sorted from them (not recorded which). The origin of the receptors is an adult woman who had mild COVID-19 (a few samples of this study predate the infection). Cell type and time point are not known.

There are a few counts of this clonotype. The CDR3 bases are TGTGCCACCAGTGACCAGGGTTTGGATGAGCAGTTCTTC. It specifies CATSDQGLDEQFF. J is TRBJ2-1 and V is TRBV24-1, with D tentatively TRBD1 (5 bases). The CDR3 covers 13 residues. CDR1 and CDR2 from the germline V gene are KGHDR and SFDVKD. Trimming removed 4 bases from V and 8 bases from J, with 11 bases in between.

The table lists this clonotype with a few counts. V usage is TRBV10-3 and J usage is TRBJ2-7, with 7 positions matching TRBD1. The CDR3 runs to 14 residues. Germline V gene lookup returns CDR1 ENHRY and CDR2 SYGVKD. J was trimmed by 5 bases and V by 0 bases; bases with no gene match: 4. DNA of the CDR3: TGTGCCATCAGTGAGTCCGACAGGGCCCACGAGCAGTACTTC. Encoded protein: CAISESDRAHEQYF.

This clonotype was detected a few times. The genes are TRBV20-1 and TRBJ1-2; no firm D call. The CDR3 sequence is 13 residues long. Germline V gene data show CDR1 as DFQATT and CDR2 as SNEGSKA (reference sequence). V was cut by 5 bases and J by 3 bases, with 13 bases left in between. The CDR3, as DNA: TGCAGTGCTCCTGCCGGGTCCCACTATGGCTACACCTTC. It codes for CSAPAGSHYGYTF.

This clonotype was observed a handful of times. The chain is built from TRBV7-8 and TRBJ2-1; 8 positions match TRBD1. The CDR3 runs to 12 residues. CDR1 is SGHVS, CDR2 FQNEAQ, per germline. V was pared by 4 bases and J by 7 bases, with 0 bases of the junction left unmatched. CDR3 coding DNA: TGTGCCAGCAGCTGGACAGGGAATGAGCAGTTCTTC. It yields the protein CASSWTGNEQFF.

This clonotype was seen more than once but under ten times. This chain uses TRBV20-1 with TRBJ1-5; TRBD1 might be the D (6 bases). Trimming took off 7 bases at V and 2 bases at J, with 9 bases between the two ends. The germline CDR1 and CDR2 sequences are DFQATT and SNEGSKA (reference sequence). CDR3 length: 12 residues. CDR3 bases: TGCAGTGGAAGGGGGGGCAATCAGCCCCAGCATTTT. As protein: CSGRGGNQPQHF.